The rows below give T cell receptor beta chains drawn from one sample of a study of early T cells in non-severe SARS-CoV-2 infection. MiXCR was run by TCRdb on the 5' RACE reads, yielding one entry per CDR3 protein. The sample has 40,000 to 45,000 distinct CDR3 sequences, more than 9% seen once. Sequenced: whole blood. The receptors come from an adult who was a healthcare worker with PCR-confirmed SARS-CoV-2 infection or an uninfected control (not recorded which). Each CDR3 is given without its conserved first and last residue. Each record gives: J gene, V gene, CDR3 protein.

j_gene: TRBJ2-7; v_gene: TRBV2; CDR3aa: ASSESPYEQY
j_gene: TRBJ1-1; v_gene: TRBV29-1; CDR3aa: SVVRGTEAF
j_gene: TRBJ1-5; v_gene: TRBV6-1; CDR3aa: ASSPTPRTTLTNQPQH
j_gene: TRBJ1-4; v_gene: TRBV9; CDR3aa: ASSAKQGYEKLF
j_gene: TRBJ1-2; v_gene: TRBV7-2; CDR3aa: ASSFVPVLYGYT
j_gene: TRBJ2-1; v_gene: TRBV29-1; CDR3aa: SACQGPSNNEQF
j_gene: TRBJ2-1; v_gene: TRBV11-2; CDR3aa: ASSILAGVVNEQF
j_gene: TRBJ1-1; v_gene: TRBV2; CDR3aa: ASLERAGMGVVTEAF
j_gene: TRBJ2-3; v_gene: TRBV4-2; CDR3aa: ASSQTGLAGGPDTQY
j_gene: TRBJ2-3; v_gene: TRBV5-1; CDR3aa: ASSLGAGTSTITDTQY
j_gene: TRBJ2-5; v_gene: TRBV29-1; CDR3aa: SVCGRARETQY
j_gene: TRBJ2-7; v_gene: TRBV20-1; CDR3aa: SARDSYEQY
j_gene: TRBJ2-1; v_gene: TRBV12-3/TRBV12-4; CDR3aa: ASNRGDEQF
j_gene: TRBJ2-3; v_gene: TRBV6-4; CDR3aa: ASSARGVGTDTQY
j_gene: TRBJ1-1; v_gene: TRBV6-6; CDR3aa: ATRDRDTEAF
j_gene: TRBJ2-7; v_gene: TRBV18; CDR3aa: ASSPLDGSFLFDEQY
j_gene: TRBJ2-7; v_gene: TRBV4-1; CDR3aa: ASSQLARNREQY
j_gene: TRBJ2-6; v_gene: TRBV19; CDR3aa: ASSFQRSGANVLT
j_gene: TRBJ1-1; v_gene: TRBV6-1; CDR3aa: ASRVRGRKNTEAF
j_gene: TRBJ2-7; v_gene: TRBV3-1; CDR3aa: ASSQDIVPEQY
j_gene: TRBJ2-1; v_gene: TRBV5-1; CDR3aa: ASSSGLAVEQF
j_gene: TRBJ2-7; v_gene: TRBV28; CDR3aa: ASSFNPYEQY
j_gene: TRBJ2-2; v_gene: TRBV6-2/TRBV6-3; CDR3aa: ASSPAGTGRTGELF
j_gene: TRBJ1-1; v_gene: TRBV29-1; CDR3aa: SVWTANTEAF
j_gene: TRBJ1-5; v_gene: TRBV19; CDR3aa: ASHDRNQPQH
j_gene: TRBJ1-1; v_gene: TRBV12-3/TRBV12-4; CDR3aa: ASGQGGYNTEAF
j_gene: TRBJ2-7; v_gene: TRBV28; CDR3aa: ASLGGKLSYEQY
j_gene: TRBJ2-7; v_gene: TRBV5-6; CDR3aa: ASSSQGRGFYEQY
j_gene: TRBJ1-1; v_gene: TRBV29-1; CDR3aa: SAGETVQAF
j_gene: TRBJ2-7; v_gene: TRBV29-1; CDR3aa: SALQDYVSSYEQY
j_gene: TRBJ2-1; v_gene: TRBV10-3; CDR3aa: AIKGSGASGKRNEQF
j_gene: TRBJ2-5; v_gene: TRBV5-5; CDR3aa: ASSLGGRQETQY
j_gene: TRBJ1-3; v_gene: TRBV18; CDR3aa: ASSRMSGNTIY
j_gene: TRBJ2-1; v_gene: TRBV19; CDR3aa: ASSLTGAGGEQF
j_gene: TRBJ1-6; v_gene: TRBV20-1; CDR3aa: SARGSRGPSSPLH
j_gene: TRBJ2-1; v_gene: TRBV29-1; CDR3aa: SVELQREWNEQF
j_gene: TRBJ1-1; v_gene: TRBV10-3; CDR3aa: AISRGTEAF
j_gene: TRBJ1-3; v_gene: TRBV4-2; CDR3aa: ASSQVSGASSGNTIY
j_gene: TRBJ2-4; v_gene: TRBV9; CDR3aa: ASSPGSENIQY
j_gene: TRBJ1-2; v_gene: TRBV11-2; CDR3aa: ASSERRGEKLEYGYT
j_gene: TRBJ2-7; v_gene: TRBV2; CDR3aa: ASRPTSGGHSYEQY
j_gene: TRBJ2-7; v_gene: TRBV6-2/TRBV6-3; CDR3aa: ASSWTSSYEQY
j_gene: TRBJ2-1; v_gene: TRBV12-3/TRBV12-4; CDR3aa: ASRQTSSEQF
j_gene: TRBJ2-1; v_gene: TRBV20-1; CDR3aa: SAVAGTATYNEQF
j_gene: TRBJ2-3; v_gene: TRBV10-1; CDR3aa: ASSESYLLTDTQY
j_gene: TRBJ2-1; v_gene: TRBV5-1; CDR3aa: ASSGPGTKLNEQF
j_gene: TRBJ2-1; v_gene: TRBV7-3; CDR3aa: VSSHGLADHNEQF
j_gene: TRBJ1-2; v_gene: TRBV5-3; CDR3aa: ARRFDRAALYGYT
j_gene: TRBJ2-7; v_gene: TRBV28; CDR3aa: ASTQHGFNQQY
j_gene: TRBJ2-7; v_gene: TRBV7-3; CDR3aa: ASGPTGGEQY
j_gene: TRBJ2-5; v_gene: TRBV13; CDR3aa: ASSSRGPETQY